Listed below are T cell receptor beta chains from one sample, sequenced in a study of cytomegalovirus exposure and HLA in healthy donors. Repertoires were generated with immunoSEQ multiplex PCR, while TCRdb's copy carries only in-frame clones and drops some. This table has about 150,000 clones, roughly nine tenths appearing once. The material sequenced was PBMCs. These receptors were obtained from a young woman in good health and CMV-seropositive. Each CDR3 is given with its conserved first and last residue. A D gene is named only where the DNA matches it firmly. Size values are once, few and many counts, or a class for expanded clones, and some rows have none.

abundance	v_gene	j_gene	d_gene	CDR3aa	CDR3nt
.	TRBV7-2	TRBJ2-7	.	CASSFTTGGRNEQYF	TGTGCCAGCAGCTTCACTACCGGGGGGCGCAACGAGCAGTACTTC
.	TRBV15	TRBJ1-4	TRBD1	CATSNRDRETTNEKLFF	TGTGCCACCAGCAACCGGGACAGGGAAACAACTAATGAAAAACTGTTTTTT
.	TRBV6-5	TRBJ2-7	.	CASSRDRDREQYF	TGTGCCAGCAGCCGAGATCGGGATCGCGAGCAGTACTTC
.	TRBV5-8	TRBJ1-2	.	CASSLDRRGKSYGYTF	TGTGCCAGCAGCTTGGACCGGCGAGGGAAATCCTATGGCTACACCTTC
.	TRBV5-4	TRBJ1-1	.	CASSLPGETEAFF	TGTGCCAGCAGCTTGCCAGGGGAAACTGAAGCTTTCTTT
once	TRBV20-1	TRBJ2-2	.	CSGPGELFF	TGCAGTGGGCCCGGGGAGCTGTTTTTT
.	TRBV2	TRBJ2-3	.	CASSEGPSQYF	TGTGCCAGCAGTGAGGGTCCTAGTCAGTATTTT
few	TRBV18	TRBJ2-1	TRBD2	CASQEGLQYNEQFF	TGTGCCAGCCAAGAGGGACTACAGTACAATGAGCAGTTCTTC
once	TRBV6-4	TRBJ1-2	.	CASSDSGGIGGYTF	TGTGCCAGCAGTGACTCCGGGGGAATCGGTGGCTACACCTTC
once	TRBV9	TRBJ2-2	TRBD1	CASSVPGQGAQVGELFF	TGTGCCAGCAGCGTACCGGGACAGGGGGCGCAGGTCGGGGAGCTGTTTTTT
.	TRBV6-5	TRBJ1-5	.	CASSDGGRQPQHF	TGTGCCAGCAGTGACGGGGGAAGACAGCCCCAGCATTTT
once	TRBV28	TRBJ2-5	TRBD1	CASRAGQGVGETQYF	TGTGCCAGCAGGGCGGGACAGGGTGTTGGCGAGACCCAGTACTTC
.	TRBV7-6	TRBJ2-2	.	CASSLAYKGRTGELFF	TGTGCCAGCAGCTTAGCGTATAAGGGGCGAACCGGGGAGCTGTTTTTT
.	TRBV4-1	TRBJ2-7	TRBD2	CASSQVSSGGLSYEQYF	TGCGCCAGCAGCCAAGTTTCTAGCGGGGGGCTCTCCTACGAGCAGTACTTC
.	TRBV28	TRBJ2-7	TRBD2	CASSLASGGISYEQYF	TGTGCCAGCAGTTTAGCTAGCGGGGGAATTTCTTACGAGCAGTACTTC
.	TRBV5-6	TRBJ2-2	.	CASSLAGVFTGELFF	TGTGCCAGCAGCTTGGCCGGGGTCTTCACCGGGGAGCTGTTTTTT
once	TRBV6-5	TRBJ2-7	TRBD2	CASMSQPTSPYEQYF	TGTGCCAGCATGTCGCAGCCGACTAGCCCCTACGAGCAGTACTTC
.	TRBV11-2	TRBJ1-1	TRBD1	CASSLEPETTGGMKAFF	TGTGCCAGCAGCTTAGAACCGGAGACGACAGGGGGGATGAAGGCTTTCTTT
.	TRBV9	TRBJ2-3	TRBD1	CASSVEGTGGTDTQYF	TGTGCCAGCAGCGTAGAGGGGACAGGGGGAACAGATACGCAGTATTTT
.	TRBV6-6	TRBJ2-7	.	CASSYEGNEQYF	TGTGCCAGCAGTTACGAGGGCAACGAGCAGTACTTC
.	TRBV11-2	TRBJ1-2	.	CASSTIQGINGYTF	TGTGCCAGCAGCACGATTCAGGGTATCAATGGCTACACCTTC
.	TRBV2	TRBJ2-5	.	CASTRAPPGETQYF	TGTGCCAGCACCCGCGCGCCCCCGGGGGAGACCCAGTACTTC
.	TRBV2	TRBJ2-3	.	CASRGLFQVPDTQYF	TGTGCCAGCAGAGGACTTTTCCAAGTCCCAGATACGCAGTATTTT
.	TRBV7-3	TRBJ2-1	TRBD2	CASSASGGNNEQFF	TGTGCCAGCAGCGCTAGCGGGGGTAACAATGAGCAGTTCTTC
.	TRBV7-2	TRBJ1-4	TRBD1	CASTLGTGASEKLFF	TGTGCCAGCACCCTCGGGACAGGGGCTAGTGAAAAACTGTTTTTT
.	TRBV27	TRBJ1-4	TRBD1	CASSLLLGTGGKLFF	TGTGCCAGCAGTTTACTCCTCGGGACAGGTGGAAAACTGTTTTTT
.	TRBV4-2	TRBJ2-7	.	CASSQDWKAGSYEQYF	TGTGCCAGCAGCCAAGATTGGAAGGCCGGGTCCTACGAGCAGTACTTC
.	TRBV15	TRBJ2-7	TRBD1	CATSRDPGQGYEQYF	TGTGCCACCAGCAGAGATCCGGGACAGGGCTACGAGCAGTACTTC
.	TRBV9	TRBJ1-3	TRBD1	CASGTGNTIYF	TGTGCCAGCGGGACAGGGAACACCATATATTTT
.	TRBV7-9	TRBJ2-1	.	CASSPGVGLDNEQFF	TGTGCCAGCAGCCCAGGGGTGGGGCTGGACAATGAGCAGTTCTTC
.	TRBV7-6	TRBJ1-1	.	CASSLPPGGLGRTEAFF	TGTGCCAGCAGCTTACCTCCCGGAGGTCTAGGGAGGACTGAAGCTTTCTTT
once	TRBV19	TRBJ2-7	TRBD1	CASSMDRRLYEQYF	TGTGCCAGTAGTATGGACAGGCGCCTCTACGAGCAGTACTTC
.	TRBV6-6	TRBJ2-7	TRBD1	CASSYGDRGHEQYF	TGTGCCAGCAGTTACGGGGACAGGGGACACGAGCAGTACTTC
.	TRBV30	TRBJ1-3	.	CAFRRGGAGLLHSGNTIYF	TGTGCCTTTCGGCGGGGAGGGGCAGGCCTACTCCACTCTGGAAACACCATATATTTT
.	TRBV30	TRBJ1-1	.	CAWSVLRGGVNTEAFF	TGTGCCTGGAGTGTACTACGAGGGGGGGTGAACACTGAAGCTTTCTTT
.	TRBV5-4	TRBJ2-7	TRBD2	CASSLEPGGRGYEQYF	TGTGCCAGCAGCTTGGAGCCGGGAGGGAGGGGGTACGAGCAGTACTTC
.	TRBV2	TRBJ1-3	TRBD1	CASNGRGDSGNTIYF	TGTGCCAGCAACGGCAGGGGGGATTCTGGAAACACCATATATTTT
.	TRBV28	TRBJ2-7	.	CASSLFIQAYNPYEQYF	TGTGCCAGCAGTTTATTTATCCAGGCCTATAACCCCTACGAGCAGTACTTC
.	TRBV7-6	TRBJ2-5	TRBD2	CASSPSTSRTRQETQYF	TGTGCCAGCAGCCCCTCGACTAGCAGGACAAGACAAGAGACCCAGTACTTC
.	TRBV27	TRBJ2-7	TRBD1	CASSLGSGGYEQYF	TGTGCCAGCAGTTTAGGGTCAGGGGGATACGAGCAGTACTTC
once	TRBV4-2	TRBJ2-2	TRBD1	CASSQVWDRNTGELFF	TGTGCCAGCAGCCAAGTTTGGGACAGGAACACCGGGGAGCTGTTTTTT
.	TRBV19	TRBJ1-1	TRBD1	CASSWGQGNEAFF	TGTGCCAGTAGTTGGGGACAGGGAAATGAAGCTTTCTTT
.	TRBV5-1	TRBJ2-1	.	CASSLGQPDNEQFF	TGCGCCAGCAGCTTAGGACAGCCCGACAATGAGCAGTTCTTC
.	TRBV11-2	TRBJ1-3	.	CASSFPEDRAWQRHSYF	TGTGCCAGCAGCTTCCCAGAGGACAGAGCTTGGCAAAGACATTCATATTTT
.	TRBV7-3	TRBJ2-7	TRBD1	CASSPGQGYEQYF	TGTGCCAGCAGCCCAGGACAGGGATACGAGCAGTACTTC
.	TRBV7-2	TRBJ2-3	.	CASTSVVRPDTQYF	TGTGCCAGCACTTCGGTAGTGAGGCCAGATACGCAGTATTTT
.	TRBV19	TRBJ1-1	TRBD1	CASSLTGDEAFF	TGTGCCAGTAGTTTGACAGGGGATGAAGCTTTCTTT
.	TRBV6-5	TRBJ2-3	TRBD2	CAITNGGERDTQYF	TGTGCGATCACCAACGGGGGGGAGAGAGATACGCAGTATTTT
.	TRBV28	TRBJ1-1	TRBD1	CASSPSDRVETEAFF	TGTGCCAGCAGTCCCAGCGACAGGGTAGAGACTGAAGCTTTCTTT
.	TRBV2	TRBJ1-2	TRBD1	CASLDRGGYGYTF	TGTGCCAGCCTAGACAGGGGGGGCTATGGCTACACCTTC
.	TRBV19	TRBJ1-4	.	CASRGPRGTATNEKLFF	TGTGCCAGTAGGGGGCCCCGCGGGACGGCAACTAATGAAAAACTGTTTTTT